This TCR beta chain derives from a study of PD-L1 blockade in urothelial cancer. Study-wide context: Intravenous atezolizumab, 1,200 mg every 3 weeks, was begun by patients around 2014. Patients' prior chemotherapy regimens numbered 0 to 3.

Trimming shortened V by 4 bases and J by 0 bases, and 8 bases separated the two germline ends. The CDR3 has 14 amino acids. The germline CDR1 and CDR2 sequences are MNHNS and SASEGT. Sample contribution per patient ranged from 1 to 8, covering pretreatment and on-treatment. The table came from immunoSEQ multiplex PCR; TCRdb's copy has only in-frame clones and leaves some out. Of some 52,000 clones listed, 84% are singletons. The chain employs TRBV6-1 and TRBJ2-3, with TRBD1 as a possible D gene (5 bases). Sequences were derived from PBMCs, sampled around atezolizumab (anti-PD-L1) treatment. This clonotype originated in a man aged 35 to 55 with urothelial cancer. CDR3: CASSATASTDTQYF. The CDR3 DNA reads TGTGCCAGCAGTGCGACAGCGAGCACAGATACGCAGTATTTT.